This record looks at one TCR beta chain sequence and its context. It has no known antigen specificity. At one boundary the junction diverges from the germline segment, which might be a read error. The data derive from a study of tumor-infiltrating lymphocytes in primary liver carcinoma listed by TCRdb under 2017. Describing the broader study: About 5 patients with histopathologically diagnosed primary liver carcinoma underwent surgical resection in China between November 2015 and early 2016. Repertoires from technical replicates were highly reproducible, with mean shared-clone rates approximately 0.92 and correlation coefficients above 0.95. The five patients had tumors staged T1-T3 N0M0, with maximum diameters ranging from roughly 4.2 to 11 cm. The five patients, three men and two women aged 30 to 69 years, had hepatocellular carcinoma (four) or combined HCC and intrahepatic cholangiocarcinoma (one). The study combined TCRbeta repertoire sequencing, expression microarrays and whole-exome sequencing across five regions of each liver tumor, with adjacent normal tissue and blood. A total of 35 or so specimens from 5 patients went through TCRbeta repertoire sequencing, namely 25 tumor regions, 5 adjacent noncancerous liver tissues and 5 peripheral blood samples. Roughly 3.65 to 7.5 million productive TCRbeta reads were obtained per sample, and no significant difference in read depth was found between tissue types. The research as a whole found: Repertoire overlap was higher between tumor regions (mean roughly 35%) than tumor-adjacent (17%) or tumor-blood (14%) pairs, consistent with antigen-driven expansion. With just 4 or 5 patients in the study, the authors point out that the findings should be validated in a larger study. Compared with blood, tumors had a significantly larger share of the repertoire taken up by the top 250 clones (p = 0.039). Only the TCR beta chain was sequenced, so true repertoire diversity is likely underestimated because unpaired alpha chains were not captured. Bulk unsorted samples precluded comparing CD4+ and CD8+ T cell repertoires.

Blood RNA was extracted from unsorted whole blood using TRIzol reagent, and germline DNA was obtained with the DNeasy Blood & Tissue kit. At the time of sampling, the patients had chronic HBV infection and had not received any treatment. Approximately 3.8 milliliters of peripheral blood were collected into K2EDTA tubes before surgery. Starting from approximately 500 ng total RNA, TCRbeta-specific cDNA was produced by reverse transcription with a constant-region primer and ProtoScript II reverse transcriptase. Construction of the TCRbeta libraries relied on three nested rounds of multiplex PCR, following a slightly modified ARM-PCR procedure. Sample barcodes and Illumina adapters were attached in a final 25-cycle PCR using Deep VentR polymerase. Before sequencing, amplicons of 200-500 bp were gel-purified using a QIAquick gel extraction kit. An Illumina HiSeq 2500 was used to sequence the TCRbeta amplicons with 250-bp paired-end reads. As for how the authors treated the data: Quality trimming of reads was performed with Trimmomatic v0.33, and paired reads were merged with FLASH v1.2.11 so that full CDR3 sequences could be recovered. V, D and J germline segments were assigned to the rearranged TCRbeta sequences by MiGEC v1.2.1b. VDJtools v1.0.0 computed clonotype statistics and Shannon-Wiener diversity indices. To reduce sampling bias, subsequent analyses other than the diversity analysis used only the 250 most abundant clonotypes in each sample. The public reads were quality trimmed at Q25 with fastp and then assembled into clones with MiXCR by TCRdb, keeping productive beta chains. Rows are unified per CDR3 protein, each entry keeping the most common DNA and genes. TCRdb, not the original authors, processed these V and J calls. The sample table contains 300,000 to 350,000 distinct CDR3 sequences; only one count was recorded for approximately 65% of them. The ten largest clones add up to about 6.3% of the sample.

The receptor was isolated from a man aged 35 to 55 with primary liver carcinoma and hepatitis B virus infection. Material for sequencing was peripheral blood.

CDR3 reads: CVSSEGGSTDTQYF. The DNA sequence reads TGTGTCAGCAGCGAGGGGGGAAGCACAGATACGCAGTATTTT. The sequence links TRBV9 to TRBJ2-3; the D gene is tentatively TRBD1 or TRBD2, each matching 6 bases. The germline V gene provides CDR1 SGDLS and CDR2 YYNGEE. Measured from the cysteine to the phenylalanine, the CDR3 is 14 residues long. Kept here is only the CDR3 DNA, which spans 42 bases and is read in frame from base 1.